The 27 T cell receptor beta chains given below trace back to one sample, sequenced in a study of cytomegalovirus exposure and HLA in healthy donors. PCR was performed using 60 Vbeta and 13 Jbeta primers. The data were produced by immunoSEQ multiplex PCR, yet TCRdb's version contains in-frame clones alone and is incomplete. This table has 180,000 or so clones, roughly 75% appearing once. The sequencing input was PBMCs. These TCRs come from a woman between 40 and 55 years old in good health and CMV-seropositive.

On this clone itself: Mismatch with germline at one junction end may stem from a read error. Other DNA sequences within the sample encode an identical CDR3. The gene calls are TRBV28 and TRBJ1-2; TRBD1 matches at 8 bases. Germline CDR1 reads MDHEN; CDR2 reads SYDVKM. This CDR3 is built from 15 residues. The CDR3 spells CASSVHLGQAYGYTF. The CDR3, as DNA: TGCGCCAGCAGTGTTCACCTGGGACAGGCCTATGGCTACACCTTC.

In DNA, the CDR3 is TGCGCCAGCACCCGTGACGGGAGCGCAGATACGCAGTATTTT. Protein: CASTRDGSADTQYF. The chain joins TRBV5-1 to TRBJ2-3; the D gene is possibly TRBD2 (6 bases). In germline, CDR1 is SGHRS, CDR2 YFSETQ. The CDR3 is made up of 14 amino acids. Deletions cut 6 bases from V and 4 bases from J, with 15 bases between. Full variable domain (rest looked up from reference TRBV5-1 and TRBJ2-3): KAGVTQTPRYLIKTRGQQVTLSCSPISGHRSVSWYQQTPGQGLQFLFEYFSETQRNKGNFPGRFSGRQFSNSRSEMNVSTLELGDSALYLCASTRDGSADTQYFGPGTRLTVL.

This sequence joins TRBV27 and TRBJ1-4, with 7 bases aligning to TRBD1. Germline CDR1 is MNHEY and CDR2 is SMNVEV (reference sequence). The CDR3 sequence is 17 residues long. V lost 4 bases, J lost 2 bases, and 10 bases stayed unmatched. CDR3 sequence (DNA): TGTGCCAGCAGTTATACGACAGGGTCGGTGACTAATGAAAAACTGTTTTTT. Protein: CASSYTTGSVTNEKLFF.

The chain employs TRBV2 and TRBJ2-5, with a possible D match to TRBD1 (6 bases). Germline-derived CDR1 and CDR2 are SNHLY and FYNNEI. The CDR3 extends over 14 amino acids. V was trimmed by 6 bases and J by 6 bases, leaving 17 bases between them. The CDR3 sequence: CASSLGIGGQTQYF. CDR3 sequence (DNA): TGTGCCAGCAGCCTAGGAATAGGGGGACAGACCCAGTACTTC.

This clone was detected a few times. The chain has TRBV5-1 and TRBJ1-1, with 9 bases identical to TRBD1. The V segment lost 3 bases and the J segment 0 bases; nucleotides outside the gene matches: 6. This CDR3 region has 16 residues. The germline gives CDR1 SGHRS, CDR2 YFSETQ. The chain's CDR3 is CASSSGQGTMNTEAFF. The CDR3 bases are TGCGCCAGCAGCTCCGGACAGGGGACGATGAACACTGAAGCTTTCTTT. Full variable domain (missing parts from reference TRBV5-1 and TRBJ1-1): KAGVTQTPRYLIKTRGQQVTLSCSPISGHRSVSWYQQTPGQGLQFLFEYFSETQRNKGNFPGRFSGRQFSNSRSEMNVSTLELGDSALYLCASSSGQGTMNTEAFFGQGTRLTVV.

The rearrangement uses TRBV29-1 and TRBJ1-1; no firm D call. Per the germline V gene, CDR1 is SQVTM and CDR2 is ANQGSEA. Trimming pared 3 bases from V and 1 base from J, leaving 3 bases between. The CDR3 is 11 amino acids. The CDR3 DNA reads TGCAGCGTTGACAGGAACACTGAAGCTTTCTTT. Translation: CSVDRNTEAFF.

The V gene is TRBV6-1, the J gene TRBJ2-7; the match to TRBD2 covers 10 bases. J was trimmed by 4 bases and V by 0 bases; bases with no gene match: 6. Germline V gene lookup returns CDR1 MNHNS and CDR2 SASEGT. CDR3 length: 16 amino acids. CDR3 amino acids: CASSEAHGTSVYEQYF. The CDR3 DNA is TGTGCCAGCAGTGAAGCGCACGGGACTAGCGTTTACGAGCAGTACTTC.

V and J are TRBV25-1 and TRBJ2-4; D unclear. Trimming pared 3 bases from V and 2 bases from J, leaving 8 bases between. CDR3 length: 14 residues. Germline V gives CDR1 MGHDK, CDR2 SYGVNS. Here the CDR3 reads CASSEAPPKNIQYF. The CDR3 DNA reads TGTGCCAGCAGTGAGGCTCCACCCAAAAACATTCAGTACTTC.

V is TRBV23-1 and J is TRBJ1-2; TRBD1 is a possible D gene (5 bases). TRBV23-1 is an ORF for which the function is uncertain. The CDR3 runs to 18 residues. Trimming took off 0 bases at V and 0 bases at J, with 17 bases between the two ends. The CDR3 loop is CASSQSARGRPANYGYTF. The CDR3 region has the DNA TGCGCCAGCAGTCAATCCGCACGGGGGAGGCCAGCTAACTATGGCTACACCTTC.

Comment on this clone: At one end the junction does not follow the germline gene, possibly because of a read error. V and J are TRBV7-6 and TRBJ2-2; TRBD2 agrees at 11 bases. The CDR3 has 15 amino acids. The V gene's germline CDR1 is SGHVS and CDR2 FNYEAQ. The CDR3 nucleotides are TGTGCCAGCAGCCTAGCGGGAGGAAGCACCGGGGAGCTGTTTTTT. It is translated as CASSLAGGSTGELFF.

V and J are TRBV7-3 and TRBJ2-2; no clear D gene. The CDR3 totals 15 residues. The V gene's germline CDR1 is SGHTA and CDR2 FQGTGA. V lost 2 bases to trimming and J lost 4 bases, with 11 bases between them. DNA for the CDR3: TGTGCCAGCAGCTTATACGGAGCCGGCACCGGGGAGCTGTTTTTT. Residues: CASSLYGAGTGELFF. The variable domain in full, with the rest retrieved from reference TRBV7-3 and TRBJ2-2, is GAGVSQTPSNKVTEKGKYVELRCDPISGHTALYWYRQSLGQGPEFLIYFQGTGAADDSGLPNDRFFAVRPEGSVSTLKIQRTERGDSAVYLCASSLYGAGTGELFFGEGSRLTVL.

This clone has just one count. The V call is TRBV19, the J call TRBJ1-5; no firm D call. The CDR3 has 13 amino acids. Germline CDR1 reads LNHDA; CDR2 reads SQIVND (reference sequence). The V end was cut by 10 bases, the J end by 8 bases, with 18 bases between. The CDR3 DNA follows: TGTGCCACCTCCCGGGCGGGAGGCGAGCCCCAGCATTTT. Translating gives CATSRAGGEPQHF.

Written as DNA, the CDR3 is TGTGCCAGCAGTTTACGGTTAATGGGCACAGATACGCAGTATTTT. Its translation: CASSLRLMGTDTQYF. V is TRBV27 and J is TRBJ2-3; D not certain. Germline values: CDR1 MNHEY, CDR2 SMNVEV (reference sequence). The CDR3 sequence is 15 residues long. V was pared by 2 bases and J by 1 base, with 10 bases between.

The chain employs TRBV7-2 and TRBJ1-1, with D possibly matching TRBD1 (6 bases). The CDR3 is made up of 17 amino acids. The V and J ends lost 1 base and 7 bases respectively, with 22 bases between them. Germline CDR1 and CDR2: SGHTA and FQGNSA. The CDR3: CASSLVPTGRGTGEAFF. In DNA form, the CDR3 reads TGTGCCAGCAGCTTAGTCCCTACAGGGAGGGGTACGGGTGAAGCTTTCTTT.

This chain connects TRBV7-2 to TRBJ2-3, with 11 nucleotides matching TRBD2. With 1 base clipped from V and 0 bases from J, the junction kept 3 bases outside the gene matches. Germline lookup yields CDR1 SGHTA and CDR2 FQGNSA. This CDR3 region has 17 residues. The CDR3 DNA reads TGTGCCAGCAGCTTAGGACTAGCGGGGACTAGCACAGATACGCAGTATTTT. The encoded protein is CASSLGLAGTSTDTQYF.

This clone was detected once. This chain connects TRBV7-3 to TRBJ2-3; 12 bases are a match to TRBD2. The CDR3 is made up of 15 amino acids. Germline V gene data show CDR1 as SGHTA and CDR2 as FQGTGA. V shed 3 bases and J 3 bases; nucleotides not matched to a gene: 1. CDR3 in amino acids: CASSLGLAGTDTQYF. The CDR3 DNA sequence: TGTGCCAGCAGCTTGGGACTAGCGGGTACAGATACGCAGTATTTT.

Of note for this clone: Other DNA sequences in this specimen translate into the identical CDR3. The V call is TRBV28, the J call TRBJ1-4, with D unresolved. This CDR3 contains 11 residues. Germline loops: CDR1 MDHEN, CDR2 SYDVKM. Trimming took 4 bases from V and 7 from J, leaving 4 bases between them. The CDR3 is CASSSSEKLFF. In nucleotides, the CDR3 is TGTGCCAGCAGTTCGAGTGAAAAACTGTTTTTT. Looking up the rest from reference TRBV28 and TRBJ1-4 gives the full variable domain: DVKVTQSSRYLVKRTGEKVFLECVQDMDHENMFWYRQDPGLGLRLIYFSYDVKMKEKGDIPEGYSVSREKKERFSLILESASTNQTSMYLCASSSSEKLFFGSGTQLSVL.

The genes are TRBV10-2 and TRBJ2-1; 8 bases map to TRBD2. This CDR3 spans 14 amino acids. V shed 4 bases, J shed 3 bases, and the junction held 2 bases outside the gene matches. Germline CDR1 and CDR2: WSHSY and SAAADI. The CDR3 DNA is TGCGCCAGCAGTGCCGGGACTAGCTACAATGAGCAGTTCTTC. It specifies CASSAGTSYNEQFF.

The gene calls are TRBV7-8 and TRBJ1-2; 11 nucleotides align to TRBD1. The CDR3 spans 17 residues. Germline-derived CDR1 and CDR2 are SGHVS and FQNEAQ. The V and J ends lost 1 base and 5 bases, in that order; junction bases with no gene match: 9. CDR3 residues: CASSLGTGGTRGYGYTF. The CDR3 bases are TGTGCCAGCAGCTTAGGGACAGGGGGCACTCGAGGGTATGGCTACACCTTC.

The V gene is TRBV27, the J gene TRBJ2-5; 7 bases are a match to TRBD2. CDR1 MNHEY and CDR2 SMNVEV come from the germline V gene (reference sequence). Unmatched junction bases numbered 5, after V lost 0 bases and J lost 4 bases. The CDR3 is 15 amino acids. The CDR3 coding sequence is TGTGCCAGCAGTTTATCCCCGTCTAGCGGAGAGACCCAGTACTTC. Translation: CASSLSPSSGETQYF.

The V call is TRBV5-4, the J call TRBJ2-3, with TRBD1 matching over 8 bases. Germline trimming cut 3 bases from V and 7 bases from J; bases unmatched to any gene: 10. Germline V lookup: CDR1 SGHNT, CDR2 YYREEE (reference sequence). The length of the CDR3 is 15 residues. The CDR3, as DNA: TGTGCCAGCAGCTCCCGGGACAGGCAGAGGTATACGCAGTATTTT. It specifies CASSSRDRQRYTQYF.

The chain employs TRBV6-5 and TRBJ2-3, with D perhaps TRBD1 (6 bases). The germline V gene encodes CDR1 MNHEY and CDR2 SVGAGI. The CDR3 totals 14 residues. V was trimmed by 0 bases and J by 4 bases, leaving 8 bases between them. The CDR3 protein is CASSYSTGADTQYF. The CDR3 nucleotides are TGTGCCAGCAGTTACTCGACAGGCGCAGATACGCAGTATTTT.

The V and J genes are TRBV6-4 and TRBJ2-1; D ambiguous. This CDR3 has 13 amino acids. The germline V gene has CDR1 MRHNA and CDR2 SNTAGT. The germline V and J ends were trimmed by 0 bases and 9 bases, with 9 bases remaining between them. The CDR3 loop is CASSDSSESEQFF. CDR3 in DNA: TGTGCCAGCAGTGACTCGAGCGAGAGTGAGCAGTTCTTC.

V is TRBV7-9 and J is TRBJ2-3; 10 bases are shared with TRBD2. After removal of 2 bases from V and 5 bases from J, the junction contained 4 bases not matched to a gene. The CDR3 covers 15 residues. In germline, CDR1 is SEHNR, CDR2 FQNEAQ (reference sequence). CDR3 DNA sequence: TGTGCCAGCAGCTTACCAGCTAGCGGGAGAGATACGCAGTATTTT. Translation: CASSLPASGRDTQYF.

The CDR3 DNA follows: TGTGCCAGCAGCTTAACCCCACCACTGCGGGCCGGGGTTGGTACTGAAGCTTTCTTT. The encoded protein is CASSLTPPLRAGVGTEAFF. V is TRBV7-3 and J is TRBJ1-1; D unclear. Trimming stripped 0 bases from V and 5 bases from J, with 25 bases between. Germline loops: CDR1 SGHTA, CDR2 FQGTGA. The CDR3 has 19 residues.

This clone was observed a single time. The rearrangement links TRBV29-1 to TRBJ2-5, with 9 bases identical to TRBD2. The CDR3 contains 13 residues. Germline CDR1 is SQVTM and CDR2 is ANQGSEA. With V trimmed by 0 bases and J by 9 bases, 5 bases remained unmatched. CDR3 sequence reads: CSVEDSGGISQYF. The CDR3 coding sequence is TGCAGCGTTGAAGATAGCGGGGGAATCTCCCAGTACTTC.

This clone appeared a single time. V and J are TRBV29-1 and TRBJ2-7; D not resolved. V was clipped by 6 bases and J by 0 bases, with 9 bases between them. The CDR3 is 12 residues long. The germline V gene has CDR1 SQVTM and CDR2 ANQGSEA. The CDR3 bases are TGCAGCGTATCTTTACTCTCCTACGAGCAGTACTTC. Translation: CSVSLLSYEQYF.